These 2 T cell receptor beta chains were all obtained from the same sample, sequenced in a study of beta chain features in type 1 diabetes. What was sequenced were expressed TCRB transcripts, since all of the isolated RNA had been reverse transcribed. Using immunoSEQ multiplex PCR, the repertoire was profiled, and TCRdb retains in-frame clones only, with some absent. Among roughly 140,000 clones, 8.1% were seen once, and the ten largest hold 0.55% to 0.75%. Sequencing used central memory CD4+ T cells from blood. The receptors were sampled from a man aged 18 to 29 in good health.

The chain has TRBV30 and TRBJ2-7; TRBD2 agrees at 13 bases. CDR3 length: 18 residues. V lost 2 bases, J lost 3 bases, and 13 bases stayed unmatched. Germline lookup yields CDR1 GTSNPN and CDR2 SVGIG (reference sequence). The CDR3 bases are TGTGCCTGGAGTCCTAGGACTAGCGGGAGCCTTGGGATCTACGAGCAGTACTTC. Protein: CAWSPRTSGSLGIYEQYF.

There are a few counts of this clone. V and J are TRBV7-2 and TRBJ2-7; 8 bases agree with TRBD2. CDR1 SGHTA and CDR2 FQGNSA come from the germline V gene. The CDR3 is 14 residues long. V lost 5 bases, J lost 3 bases, and 6 bases stayed unmatched. CDR3 sequence reads: CASSLISGSYEQYF. The CDR3, as DNA: TGTGCCAGCAGCCTCATAAGCGGGAGCTACGAGCAGTACTTC.